This TCR beta chain was retrieved from a study of robustness of blood B and T cell sequencing (dated by TCRdb to 2016 to 2018). Looking at the study overall: The goal of the study was to find out how much peripheral blood is required to reliably describe the TCRbeta and IgG repertoires of an individual. For technical replicates, two replicate TCRbeta cDNA libraries were prepared from one shared RNA pool that came from a single 10 ml draw. TCRbeta and IgG repertoires were quantified in each of the ten or so independently drawn blood samples. The paper as a whole reports these results and caveats: When 3 or 4 tubes (roughly 26-40 ml blood) were combined, saturation was approached in coverage of the top 10,000 TCRbeta clonotypes. When technical replicate libraries were compared, 94.8% of the top 10,000 TCRbeta clonotypes in one library also turned up in the other. Because EDTA tubes had to be fractionated immediately, the use of EDTA tubes in multi-site collections was limited. Evidence of cross-contamination, likely from batch processing, showed up in one pair of TCRbeta libraries, so the UMI-sequence pairs shared by that pair of libraries were removed. Pooling tubes did not increase the overlap of rare TCRbeta clonotypes, which implies that much larger blood volumes would be needed to capture rare TCRbeta clonotypes. The 1,000 most abundant TCRbeta clonotypes from the pooled draws were detected in every single 10 ml sample. The TCRbeta rarefaction curves did not fully level off, which suggests under-sequencing or many low-abundance clonotypes.

A remark on this clonotype: Its antigen specificity is not known. The junction departs from germline at one end; a sequencing error may be responsible.

TCRbeta repertoires were quantified from mRNA rather than genomic DNA, which captures expressed receptors. Without cell sorting, buffy coat leukocytes were collected into Trizol, and RNA was extracted using the Direct-zol RNA MiniPrep Plus kit. EDTA blood tubes were spun right away at 4 degrees C to separate plasma, buffy coat and red blood cells. Library construction relied on PCR. Sequenced on an Illumina MiSeq. cDNA was synthesized with SMARTScribe reverse transcriptase and a 5' template-switch oligo that added a universal priming site. Each cDNA molecule was tagged by a 12-nucleotide random unique molecular identifier (UMI) carried on the template-switch oligo. During reverse transcription, TCRbeta transcripts were targeted by chain-specific reverse primers. Residual template-switch adapters were removed by uracil DNA glycosylase treatment, and cDNA was purified using a Qiagen MinElute kit. For the first PCR, 20 to 25 cycles were run with KAPA HiFi HotStart ReadyMix and step-out primers, split across four 50 ul reactions. Before further amplification, first-round PCR products were gel-purified. Illumina Nextera adapters were attached in a second approximately 8-cycle PCR, after which libraries were purified and pooled. The UMI barcode for each TCRbeta molecule was captured by a 50-nucleotide 5' read. For the original study's pipeline: Using the MIGEC toolkit, reads were grouped by UMI into consensus reads. Final reads were produced by merging forward and reverse consensus reads with PEAR. A custom decontamination script removed identical UMI-sequence pairs shared across libraries, treating them as cross-sample contamination. MIGMAP, a wrapper around IgBLAST, was used for V(D)J assignment and CDR3 extraction. A TCR clonotype was defined by an identical V gene, J gene and CDR3 amino acid sequence; no sequencing was done for CDR1 and CDR2. TCRdb reprocessing: public reads trimmed at Q25 with fastp, clones called with MiXCR, in-frame beta chains kept. Rows are unified per CDR3 protein, each entry keeping the most common DNA and genes. TCRdb's processing, not the study's, gives the V and J calls here. Within this sample are 1,200 or so distinct CDR3 sequences, with around two thirds of them counted one time only. Jointly, the top ten make up 40% to 50% of the sample.

The CDR3 starts with the cysteine, ends with the phenylalanine, and has 15 residues. Only CDR3 DNA is held: 45 bases, read in frame from base 1. Per the germline V gene (reference sequence), MNHEY is the CDR1 and SMNVEV is the CDR2. This chain joins TRBV27 to TRBJ2-2, and 10 junction bases match TRBD1. The receptor's source is a human donor in good health. Sequencing used peripheral blood. The DNA sequence is as follows: TGTGCCAGCAGTTTGGGACAGGGGAACACCGGGGAGCCGTTTTTT. This codes for CASSLGQGNTGEPFF.